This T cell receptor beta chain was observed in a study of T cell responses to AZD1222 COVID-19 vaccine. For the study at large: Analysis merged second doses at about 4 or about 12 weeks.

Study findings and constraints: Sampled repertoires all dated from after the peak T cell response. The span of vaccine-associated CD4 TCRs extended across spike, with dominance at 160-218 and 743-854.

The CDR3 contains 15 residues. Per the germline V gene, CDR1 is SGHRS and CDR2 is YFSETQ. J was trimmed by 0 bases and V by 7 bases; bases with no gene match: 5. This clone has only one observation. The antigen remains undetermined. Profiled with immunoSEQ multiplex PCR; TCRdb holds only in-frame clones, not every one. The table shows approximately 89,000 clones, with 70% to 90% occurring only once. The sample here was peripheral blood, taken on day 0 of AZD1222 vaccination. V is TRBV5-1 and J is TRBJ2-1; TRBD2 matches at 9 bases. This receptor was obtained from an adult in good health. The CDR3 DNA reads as TGCGCCAGCGAAGCGGGGGGCGGCTCCTACAATGAGCAGTTCTTC. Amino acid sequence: CASEAGGGSYNEQFF.